The T cell receptor beta chain under discussion was sequenced for a study of T cell repertoires in cytomegalovirus infection. Looking at the study overall: Signatures in public TCR beta sequences pointed to both CMV infection and matching HLA type. Study-wide findings and caveats: Ex vivo, HLA-C-restricted CMV-specific TCR beta clonotypes prevailed over the rest of the response. Adding up the frequency of public TCR beta families identified people who carried CMV plus the relevant HLA.

TCRdb redid the calling of the reads with MiXCR, one entry per CDR3 protein. The table includes around 210,000 distinct CDR3 sequences, 6.5% detected once. This clonotype has more than one count but fewer than ten. The antigen remains undetermined. Trimming removed 7 bases at V and 7 bases at J, with 10 bases between. The germline gives CDR1 SNHLY, CDR2 FYNNEI. The CDR3 is made up of 12 amino acids. The receptor was derived from a human donor in good health (CMV status not recorded). Some clones in this sample may be carry-over from other donors' samples. Sequencing input: PBMCs. This chain uses TRBV2 with TRBJ2-2; perhaps TRBD2 as D (5 bases). The CDR3, as DNA: TGTGCCAGCAATGGAGGCGGCGGGGAGCTGTTTTTT. Translated: CASNGGGGELFF. The full variable domain, its missing parts supplied by reference TRBV2 and TRBJ2-2, is EPEVTQTPSHQVTQMGQEVILRCVPISNHLYFYWYRQILGQKVEFLVSFYNNEISEKSEIFDDQFSVERPDGSNFTLKIRSTKLEDSAMYFCASNGGGGELFFGEGSRLTVL.